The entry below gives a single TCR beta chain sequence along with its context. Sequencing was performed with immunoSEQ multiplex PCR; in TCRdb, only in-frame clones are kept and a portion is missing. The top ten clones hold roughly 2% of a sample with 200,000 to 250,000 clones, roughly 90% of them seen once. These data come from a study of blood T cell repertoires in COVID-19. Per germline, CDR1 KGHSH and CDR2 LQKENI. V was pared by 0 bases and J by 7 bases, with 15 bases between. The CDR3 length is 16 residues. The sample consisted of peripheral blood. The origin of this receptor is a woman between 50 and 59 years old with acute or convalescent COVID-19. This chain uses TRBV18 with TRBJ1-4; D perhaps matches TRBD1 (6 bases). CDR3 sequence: CASSPPGVRGSEKLFF. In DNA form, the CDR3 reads TGTGCCAGCTCACCACCGGGGGTCAGGGGATCTGAAAAACTGTTTTTT.